The clone carrying this T cell receptor (beta chain) was observed a single time. This CDR3 comprises 15 residues. Germline-derived CDR1 and CDR2 are SGHRS and YFSETQ. V lost 0 bases, J lost 8 bases, and 2 bases stayed unmatched. The record originates from a study of CD8 T cells in Susac syndrome. Negative isolation yielded CD8+ and CD4+ T cells; FACS enriched TEMRA cells. Random-hexamer reverse transcription was applied to roughly 0.5 to 1 ug RNA. Across 54 Vbeta and 13 Jbeta, TCR beta CDR3 was amplified with immunoSEQ multiplex PCR. TCRdb re-analysed the immunoSEQ multiplex PCR reads in MiXCR, keeping a single row per CDR3 protein. In the table there are approximately 68,000 distinct CDR3 sequences, around 96% of which are singletons.

The rearrangement links TRBV5-1 to TRBJ2-1, with 13 bases lining up with TRBD2. The TCR sequence derives from a human donor with multiple sclerosis. Sequenced sample: CD8+ T cells from PBMCs. This CDR3 is CASSLGLAGGHEQFF. CDR3 bases: TGCGCCAGCAGCTTGGGACTAGCGGGAGGTCATGAGCAGTTCTTC. Full variable domain (rest looked up from reference TRBV5-1 and TRBJ2-1): KAGVTQTPRYLIKTRGQQVTLSCSPISGHRSVSWYQQTPGQGLQFLFEYFSETQRNKGNFPGRFSGRQFSNSRSEMNVSTLELGDSALYLCASSLGLAGGHEQFFGPGTRLTVL.